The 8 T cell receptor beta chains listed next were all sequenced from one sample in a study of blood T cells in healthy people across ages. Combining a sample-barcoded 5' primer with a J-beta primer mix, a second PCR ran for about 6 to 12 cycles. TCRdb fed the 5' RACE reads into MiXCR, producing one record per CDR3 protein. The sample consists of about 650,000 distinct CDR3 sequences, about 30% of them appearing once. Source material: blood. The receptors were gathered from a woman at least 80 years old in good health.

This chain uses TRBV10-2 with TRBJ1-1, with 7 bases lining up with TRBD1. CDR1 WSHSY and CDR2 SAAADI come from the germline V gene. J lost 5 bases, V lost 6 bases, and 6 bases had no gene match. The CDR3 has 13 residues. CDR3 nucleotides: TGCGCCAGCAGAGCTGACAGGGATACTGAAGCTTTCTTT. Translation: CASRADRDTEAFF.

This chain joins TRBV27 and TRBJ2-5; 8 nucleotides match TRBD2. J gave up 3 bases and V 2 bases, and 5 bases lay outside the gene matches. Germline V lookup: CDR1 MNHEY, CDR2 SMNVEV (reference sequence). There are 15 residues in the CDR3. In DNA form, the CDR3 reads TGTGCCAGCAGTTTAAAGCGGGGGACCGAAGAGACCCAGTACTTC. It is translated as CASSLKRGTEETQYF.

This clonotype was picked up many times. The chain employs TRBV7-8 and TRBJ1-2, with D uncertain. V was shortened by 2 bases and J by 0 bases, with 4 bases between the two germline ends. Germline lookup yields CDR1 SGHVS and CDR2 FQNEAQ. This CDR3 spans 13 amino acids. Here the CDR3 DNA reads TGTGCCAGCAGCTTAAACTCTAACTATGGCTACACCTTC. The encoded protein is CASSLNSNYGYTF.

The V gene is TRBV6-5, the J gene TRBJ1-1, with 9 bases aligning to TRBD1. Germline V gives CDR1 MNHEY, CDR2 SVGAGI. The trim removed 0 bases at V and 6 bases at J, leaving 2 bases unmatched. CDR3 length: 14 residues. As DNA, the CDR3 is TGTGCCAGCAGTTACTCACAGGGGGCCGCTGAAGCTTTCTTT. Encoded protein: CASSYSQGAAEAFF.

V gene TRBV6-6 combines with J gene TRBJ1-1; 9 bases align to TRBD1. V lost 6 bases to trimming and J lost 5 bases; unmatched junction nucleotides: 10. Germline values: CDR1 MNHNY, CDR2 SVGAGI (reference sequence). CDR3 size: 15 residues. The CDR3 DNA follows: TGTGCCAGCAGCAACGAGGGACAGGGAGAAACTGAAGCTTTCTTT. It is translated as CASSNEGQGETEAFF.

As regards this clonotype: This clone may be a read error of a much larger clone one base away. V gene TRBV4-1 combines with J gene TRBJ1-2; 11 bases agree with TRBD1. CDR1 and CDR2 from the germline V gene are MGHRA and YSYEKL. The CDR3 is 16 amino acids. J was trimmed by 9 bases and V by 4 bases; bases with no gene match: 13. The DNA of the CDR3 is TGCGCCAGCAGCCTCAGGGGCTTAGGACAGGGGGCTAGCTACACCTTC. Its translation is CASSLRGLGQGASYTF.

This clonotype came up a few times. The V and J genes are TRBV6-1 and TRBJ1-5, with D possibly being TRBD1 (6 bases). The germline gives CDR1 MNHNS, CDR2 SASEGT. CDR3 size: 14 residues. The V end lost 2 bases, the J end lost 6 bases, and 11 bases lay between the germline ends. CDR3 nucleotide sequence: TGTGCCAGCAGTGAAAGGGGGGCGGGTCAGCCCCAGCATTTT. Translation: CASSERGAGQPQHF.

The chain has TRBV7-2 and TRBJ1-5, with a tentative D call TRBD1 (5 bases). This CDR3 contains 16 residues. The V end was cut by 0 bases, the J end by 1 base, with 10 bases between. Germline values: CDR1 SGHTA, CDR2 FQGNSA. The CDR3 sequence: CASSLARGGSNQPQHF. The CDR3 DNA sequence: TGTGCCAGCAGCTTAGCGCGTGGGGGGAGCAATCAGCCCCAGCATTTT.